The clone carrying this T cell receptor beta chain was observed a few times. An end of the junction does not agree with germline; a read error may underlie this. This record comes from a study of immune reconstitution after stem cell transplant in scleroderma. TCRdb passed the RT-PCR reads through MiXCR, listing each CDR3 protein once. Of just under 5,000 distinct CDR3 sequences in the sample, less than 9.5% were seen once. The TCR originated in a male donor with systemic sclerosis. Collection took place before or after autologous hematopoietic stem cell transplantation (not recorded which).

Written as DNA, the CDR3 is TGTGCCGGCAGCTATAAACGGGCCCCGACAGGGGTTGATCAGCCCCAGCATTTT. Amino acids: CAGSYKRAPTGVDQPQHF. The chain is built from TRBV11-3 and TRBJ1-5, with 8 bases aligning to TRBD1. The CDR3 is 18 amino acids. In germline, CDR1 is SGHNT, CDR2 YENEEA.